These 5 T cell receptor beta chains share one sample of origin, sequenced in a study of T cell responses to AZD1222 COVID-19 vaccine. Assay: immunoSEQ multiplex PCR; the TCRdb copy retains only in-frame clones and omits some. This sample has around 150,000 clones, with around nine tenths found just once. Sample: peripheral blood, taken on day 0 of AZD1222 vaccination. Receptors originate from an adult in good health.

The gene calls are TRBV3-1 (or the pseudogene TRBV3-2) and TRBJ1-1, with a possible D match to TRBD1 (5 bases). This CDR3 spans 13 amino acids. Trimming shortened V by 7 bases and J by 2 bases, and 11 bases separated the two germline ends. Germline V gene data show CDR1 as LGHDT and CDR2 as YNNKEL (reference sequence). The CDR3 is CASTRTGNTEAFF. DNA for the CDR3: TGTGCCAGCACCCGTACAGGTAACACTGAAGCTTTCTTT.

V gene TRBV15 combines with J gene TRBJ2-5; TRBD1 agrees at 7 bases. CDR1 and CDR2 (germline): LNHNV, YYDKDF (reference sequence). With V trimmed by 3 bases and J by 5 bases, 6 bases remained unmatched. The CDR3 contains 14 residues. The CDR3 loop is CATSRTGRWETQYF. As DNA, the CDR3 is TGTGCCACCAGCAGGACAGGGCGATGGGAGACCCAGTACTTC. The full variable domain, completed using reference TRBV15 and TRBJ2-5, is DAMVIQNPRYQVTQFGKPVTLSCSQTLNHNVMYWYQQKSSQAPKLLFHYYDKDFNNEADTPDNFQSRRPNTSFCFLDIRSPGLGDTAMYLCATSRTGRWETQYFGPGTRLLVL.

This clone occurred once. The chain is built from TRBV30 and TRBJ2-1; D call uncertain. Between the trimmed V and J ends, which lost 3 bases and 6 bases, there was a span of 15 bases. The CDR3 has 14 residues. CDR1 and CDR2 from the germline V gene are GTSNPN and SVGIG (reference sequence). The CDR3 DNA reads TGTGCCTGGAGCGTTCTCGGAGTAAGCAATGAGCAGTTCTTC. Protein: CAWSVLGVSNEQFF.

A single count supports this clone. This sequence joins TRBV7-9 and TRBJ2-6; D remains ambiguous. The CDR3 has 15 residues. V shed 1 base and J shed 0 bases, with 4 bases lying between them. Germline V gives CDR1 SEHNR, CDR2 FQNEAQ (reference sequence). CDR3: CASSLGISGANVLTF. Here the CDR3 DNA reads TGTGCCAGCAGCTTAGGGATCTCTGGGGCCAACGTCCTGACTTTC. Full variable domain (outside the CDR3, taken from reference TRBV7-9 and TRBJ2-6): DTGVSQNPRHKITKRGQNVTFRCDPISEHNRLYWYRQTLGQGPEFLTYFQNEAQLEKSRLLSDRFSAERPKGSFSTLEIQRTEQGDSAMYLCASSLGISGANVLTFGAGSRLTVL.

This clone was detected only a few times. The rearrangement joins TRBV6-6 to TRBJ1-1, with D possibly matching TRBD1 (5 bases). The germline V gene has CDR1 MNHNY and CDR2 SVGAGI (reference sequence). The CDR3 sequence is 12 residues long. Here the CDR3 DNA reads TGTGGCGCGGGGCGGCCCATCGACGAAGCTTTCTTT. This sequence encodes CGAGRPIDEAFF.